This record covers a single T cell receptor beta chain. This table comes from immunoSEQ multiplex PCR, and its TCRdb copy is limited to in-frame clones, with some not included. Altogether 87,000 or so clones are present, 86% being singletons, with the ten largest covering 22%. These data are taken from a study of blood T cell repertoires in COVID-19. Losses at the gene ends were 3 bases for V and 0 bases for J; bases not matched to a gene: 2. CDR1 is SGHRS and CDR2 is YFSETQ in the germline V gene. The CDR3 loop spans 16 amino acids. Sample: peripheral blood. The gene calls are TRBV5-1 and TRBJ2-5, with 13 bases aligning to TRBD2. The TCR comes from a woman of 80 years or more in a cohort sampled during active or convalescent COVID-19. CDR3 DNA: TGCGCCAGCAGCTCCGGGACTAGCGGGAACCAAGAGACCCAGTACTTC. Encoded protein: CASSSGTSGNQETQYF.